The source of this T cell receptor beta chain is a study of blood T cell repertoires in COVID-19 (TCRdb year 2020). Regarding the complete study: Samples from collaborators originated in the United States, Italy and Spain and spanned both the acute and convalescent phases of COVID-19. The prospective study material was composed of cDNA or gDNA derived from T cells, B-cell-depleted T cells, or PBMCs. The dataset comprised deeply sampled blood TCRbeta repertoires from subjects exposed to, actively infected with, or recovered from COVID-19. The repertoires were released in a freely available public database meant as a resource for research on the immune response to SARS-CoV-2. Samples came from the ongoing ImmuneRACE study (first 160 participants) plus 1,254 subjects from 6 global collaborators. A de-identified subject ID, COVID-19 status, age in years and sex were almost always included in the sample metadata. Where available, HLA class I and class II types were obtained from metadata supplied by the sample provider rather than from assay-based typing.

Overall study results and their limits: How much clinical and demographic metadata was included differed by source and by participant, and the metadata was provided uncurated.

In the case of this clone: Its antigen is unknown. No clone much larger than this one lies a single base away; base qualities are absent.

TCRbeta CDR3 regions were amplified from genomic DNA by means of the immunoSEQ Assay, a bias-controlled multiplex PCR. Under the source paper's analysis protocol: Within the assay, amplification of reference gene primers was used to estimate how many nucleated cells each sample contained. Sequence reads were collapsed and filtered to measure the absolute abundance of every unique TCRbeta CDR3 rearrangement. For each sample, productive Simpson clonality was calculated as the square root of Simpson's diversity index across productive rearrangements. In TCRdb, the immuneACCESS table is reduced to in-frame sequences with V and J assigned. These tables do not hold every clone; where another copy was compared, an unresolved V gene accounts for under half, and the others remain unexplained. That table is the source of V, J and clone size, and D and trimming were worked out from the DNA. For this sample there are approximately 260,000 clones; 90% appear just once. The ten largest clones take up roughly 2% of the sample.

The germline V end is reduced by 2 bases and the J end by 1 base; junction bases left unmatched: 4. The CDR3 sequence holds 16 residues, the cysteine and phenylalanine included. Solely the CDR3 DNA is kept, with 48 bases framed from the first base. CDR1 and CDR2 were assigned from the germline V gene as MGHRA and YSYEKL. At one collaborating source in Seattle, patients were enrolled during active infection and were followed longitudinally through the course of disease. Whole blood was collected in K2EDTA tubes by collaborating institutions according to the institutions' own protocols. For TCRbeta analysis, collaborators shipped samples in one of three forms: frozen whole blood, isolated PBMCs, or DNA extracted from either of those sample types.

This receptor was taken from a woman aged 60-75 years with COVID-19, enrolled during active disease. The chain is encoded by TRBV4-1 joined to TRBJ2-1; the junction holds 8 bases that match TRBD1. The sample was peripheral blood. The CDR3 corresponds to CASSQTTGASYNEQFF. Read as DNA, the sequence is TGCGCCAGCAGCCAAACGACAGGGGCTTCCTACAATGAGCAGTTCTTC.